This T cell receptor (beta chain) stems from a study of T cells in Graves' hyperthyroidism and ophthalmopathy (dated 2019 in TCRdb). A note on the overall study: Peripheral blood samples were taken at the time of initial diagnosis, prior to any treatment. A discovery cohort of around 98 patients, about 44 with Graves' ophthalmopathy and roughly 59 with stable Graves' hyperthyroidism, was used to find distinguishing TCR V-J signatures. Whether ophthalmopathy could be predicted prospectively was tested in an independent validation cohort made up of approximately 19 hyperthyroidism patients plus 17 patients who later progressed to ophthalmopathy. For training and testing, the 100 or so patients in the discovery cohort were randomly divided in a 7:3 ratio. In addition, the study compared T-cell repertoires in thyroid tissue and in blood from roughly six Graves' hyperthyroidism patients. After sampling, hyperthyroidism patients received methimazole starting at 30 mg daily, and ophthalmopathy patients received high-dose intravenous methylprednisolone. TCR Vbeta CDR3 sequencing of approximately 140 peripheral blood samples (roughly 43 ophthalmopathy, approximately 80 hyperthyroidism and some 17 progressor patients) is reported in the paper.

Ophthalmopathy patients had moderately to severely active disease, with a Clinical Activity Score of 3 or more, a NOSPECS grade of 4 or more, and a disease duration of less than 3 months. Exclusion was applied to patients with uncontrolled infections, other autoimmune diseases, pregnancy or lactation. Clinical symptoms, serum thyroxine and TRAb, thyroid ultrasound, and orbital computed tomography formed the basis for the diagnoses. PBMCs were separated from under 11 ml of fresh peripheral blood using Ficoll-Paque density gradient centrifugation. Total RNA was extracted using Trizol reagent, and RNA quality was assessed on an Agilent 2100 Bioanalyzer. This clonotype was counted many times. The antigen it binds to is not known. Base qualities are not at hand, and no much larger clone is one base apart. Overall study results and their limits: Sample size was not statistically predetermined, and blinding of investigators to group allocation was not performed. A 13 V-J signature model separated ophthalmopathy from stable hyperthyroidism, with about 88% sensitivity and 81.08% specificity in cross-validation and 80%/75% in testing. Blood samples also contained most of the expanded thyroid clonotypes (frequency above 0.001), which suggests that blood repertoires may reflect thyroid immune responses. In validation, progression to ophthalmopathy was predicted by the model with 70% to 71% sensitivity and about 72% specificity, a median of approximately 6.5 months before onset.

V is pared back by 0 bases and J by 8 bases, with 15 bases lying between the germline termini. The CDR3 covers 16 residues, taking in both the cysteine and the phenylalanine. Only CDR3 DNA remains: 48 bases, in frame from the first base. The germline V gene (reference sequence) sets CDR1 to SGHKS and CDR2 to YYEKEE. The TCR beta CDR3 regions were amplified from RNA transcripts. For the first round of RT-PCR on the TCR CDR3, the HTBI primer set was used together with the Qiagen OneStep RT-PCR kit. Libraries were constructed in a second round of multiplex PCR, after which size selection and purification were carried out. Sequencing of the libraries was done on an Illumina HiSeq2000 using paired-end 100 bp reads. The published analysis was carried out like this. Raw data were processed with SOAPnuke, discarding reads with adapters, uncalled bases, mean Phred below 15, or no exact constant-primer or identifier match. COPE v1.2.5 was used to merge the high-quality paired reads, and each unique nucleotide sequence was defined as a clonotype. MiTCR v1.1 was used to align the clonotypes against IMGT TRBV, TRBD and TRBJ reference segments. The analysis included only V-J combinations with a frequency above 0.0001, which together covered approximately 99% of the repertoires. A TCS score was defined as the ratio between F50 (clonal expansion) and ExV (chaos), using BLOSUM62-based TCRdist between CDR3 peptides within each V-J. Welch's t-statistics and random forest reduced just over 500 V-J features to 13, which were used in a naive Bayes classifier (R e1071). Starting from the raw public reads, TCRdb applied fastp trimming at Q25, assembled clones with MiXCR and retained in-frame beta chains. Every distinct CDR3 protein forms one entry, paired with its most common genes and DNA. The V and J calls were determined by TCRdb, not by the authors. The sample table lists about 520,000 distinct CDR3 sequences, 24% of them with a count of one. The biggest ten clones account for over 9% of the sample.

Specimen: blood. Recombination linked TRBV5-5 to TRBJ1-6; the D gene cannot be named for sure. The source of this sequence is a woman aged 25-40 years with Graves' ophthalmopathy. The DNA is TGTGCCAGCAGCTTGGGTGAGGAAGGGTCGCATTCACCCCTCCACTTT. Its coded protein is CASSLGEEGSHSPLHF.